Below, one T cell receptor (beta chain) is given with its context. Antigen unknown. cDNA molecules, individually, were tagged with unique molecular identifiers. TCRdb analysed the 5' RACE reads with MiXCR anew, one entry per CDR3 protein. Among some 60,000 distinct CDR3 sequences, over 10% were seen once, and the ten largest hold roughly 3.1%. Looked up from germline, CDR1 is SGDLS and CDR2 is YYNGEE. Trimming cost V 7 bases and J 1 base, with 10 bases left between them. CDR3 length: 13 amino acids. The data were taken from a study of early T cells in non-severe SARS-CoV-2 infection. Study overall: Sequencing of unsorted whole blood was done on bulk RNA, leaving chains unpaired. Whole-study results and caveats: Matching against VDJdb likely underestimated virus-specific expansions, favoring anti-spike CD8.

The sequence was obtained from an adult who was a healthcare worker with PCR-confirmed SARS-CoV-2 infection or an uninfected control (not recorded which). The chain employs TRBV9 and TRBJ2-3; D uncertain. Sequenced material: whole blood. CDR3 residues: CASGQAGTDTQYF. The CDR3, as DNA: TGTGCCAGCGGGCAAGCTGGCACAGATACGCAGTATTTT.